The 4 T cell receptor beta chains below were found in one sample sequenced in a study of blood T cell repertoires in COVID-19. Produced via immunoSEQ multiplex PCR; TCRdb's table is partial and in-frame only. The sample includes around 140,000 clones, about 81% of them seen just once. The sequencing sample was made of PBMCs or T cells enriched from blood (not recorded which). All receptors derive from a man between 35 and 55 years old with acute COVID-19.

The chain carries TRBV5-1 and TRBJ2-5; 8 bases agree with TRBD2. Trimming took 5 bases from V and 5 from J; bases not matched to a gene: 11. CDR1 and CDR2 (germline): SGHRS, YFSETQ. This CDR3 comprises 15 residues. The CDR3 DNA sequence: TGCGCCAGCAGTCTGGCCTTAGCGGGAACGGAGACCCAGTACTTC. It encodes CASSLALAGTETQYF.

The chain combines TRBV5-1 with TRBJ2-2, with 10 bases matching TRBD2. Unmatched junction bases numbered 5, after V lost 4 bases and J lost 8 bases. This CDR3 is built from 14 residues. Germline V lookup: CDR1 SGHRS, CDR2 YFSETQ. Here the CDR3 reads CASSPSGSWGELFF. DNA for the CDR3: TGCGCCAGCAGCCCTAGCGGGAGTTGGGGGGAGCTGTTTTTT.

The rearrangement uses TRBV18 and TRBJ1-5; maybe TRBD1 (6 bases). This CDR3 comprises 16 residues. V was cut by 0 bases and J by 7 bases, with 16 bases left in between. Germline-derived CDR1 and CDR2 are KGHSH and LQKENI. The CDR3 sequence is CASSPPSGTGNQPQHF. Written as DNA, the CDR3 is TGTGCCAGCTCACCACCCTCGGGAACAGGGAACCAGCCCCAGCATTTT.

V gene TRBV15 combines with J gene TRBJ1-5; D possibly corresponds to TRBD1 (5 bases). With 7 bases removed from V and 2 bases from J, the gap between germline ends came to 18 bases. Germline lookup yields CDR1 LNHNV and CDR2 YYDKDF (reference sequence). The CDR3 loop spans 16 amino acids. The CDR3 DNA follows: TGTGCCACCACTCTGCCCGGGCAGGGTCGCAATCAGCCCCAGCATTTT. It specifies CATTLPGQGRNQPQHF.